This TCR beta chain comes out of a study of vaccination and CD4 T cells after COVID-19. In the study overall: Post-diagnosis, post-COVID samples were collected after a median approximately 100 days, ranging 35 to 161. Study-level points and caveats: Counts of SARS-CoV-2-reactive clonotypes had a median that went from approximately 21 to 38, a nonsignificant change. For convalescent patients, 304 of the 307 vaccine-specific clones analyzed were classified as spike mono-reactive.

Treatment specified: approximately nine-day PBMC culture with coronavirus spike peptide pools or control peptides (ViraFEST assay). Germline CDR1 DFQATT, CDR2 SNEGSKA (reference sequence). The CDR3 spans 11 residues. V was trimmed by 4 bases and J by 2 bases, leaving 5 bases between them. By sample share, this clonotype is medium-sized. Its antigen is undetermined. The Oncomine TCR Beta short-read assay was what sequenced the DNA obtained from cultured CD4+ T cells. TCRdb recomputed calls from the PCR reads with MiXCR, one row per CDR3 protein. The sample contains roughly 20,000 distinct CDR3 sequences, around 60% of which appear only once.

The source of this sequence is a human donor who had recovered from COVID-19. The rearrangement uses TRBV20-1 and TRBJ1-1; D unresolved. The sequencing input was CD4+ T cells from blood, cultured in vitro. The CDR3: CSANPNTEAFF. The CDR3 DNA follows: TGCAGTGCTAACCCAAACACTGAAGCTTTCTTT.